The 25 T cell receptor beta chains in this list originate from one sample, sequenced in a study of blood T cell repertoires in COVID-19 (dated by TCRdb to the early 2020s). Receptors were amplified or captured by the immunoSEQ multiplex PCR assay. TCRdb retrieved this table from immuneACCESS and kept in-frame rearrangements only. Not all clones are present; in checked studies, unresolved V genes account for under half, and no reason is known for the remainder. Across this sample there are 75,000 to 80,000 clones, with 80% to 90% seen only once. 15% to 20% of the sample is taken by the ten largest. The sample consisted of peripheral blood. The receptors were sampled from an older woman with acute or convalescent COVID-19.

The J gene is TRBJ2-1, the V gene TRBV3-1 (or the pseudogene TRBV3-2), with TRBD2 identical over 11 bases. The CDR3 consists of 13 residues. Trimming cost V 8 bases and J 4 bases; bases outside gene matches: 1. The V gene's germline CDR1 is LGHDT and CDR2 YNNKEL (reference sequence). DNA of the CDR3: TGTGCCAGCGGGACTAGCGGATACAATGAGCAGTTCTTC. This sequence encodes CASGTSGYNEQFF.

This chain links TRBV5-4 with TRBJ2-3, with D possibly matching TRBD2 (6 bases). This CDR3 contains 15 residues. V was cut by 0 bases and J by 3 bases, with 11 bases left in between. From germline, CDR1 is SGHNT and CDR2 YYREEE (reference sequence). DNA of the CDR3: TGTGCCAGCAGCTTGGAACTAGCTTTAACAGATACGCAGTATTTT. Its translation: CASSLELALTDTQYF.

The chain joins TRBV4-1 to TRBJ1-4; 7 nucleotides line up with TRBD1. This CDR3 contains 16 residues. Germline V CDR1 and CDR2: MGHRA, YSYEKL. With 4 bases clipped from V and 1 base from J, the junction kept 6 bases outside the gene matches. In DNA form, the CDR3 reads TGCGCCAGCAGCCGAGGGGGCGGGCGAACTAATGAAAAACTGTTTTTT. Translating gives CASSRGGGRTNEKLFF.

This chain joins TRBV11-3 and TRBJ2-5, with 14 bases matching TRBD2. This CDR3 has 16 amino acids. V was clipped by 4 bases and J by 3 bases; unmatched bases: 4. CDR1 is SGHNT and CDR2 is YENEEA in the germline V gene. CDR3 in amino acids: CASSSGLAGGEETQYF. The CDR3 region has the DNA TGTGCCAGCAGCTCCGGACTAGCGGGGGGAGAAGAGACCCAGTACTTC.

In DNA, the CDR3 is TGTGCCAGCACTCCAAGCCCTCGCTGGGAGACCCAGTACTTC. Its translation is CASTPSPRWETQYF. V gene TRBV6-5 combines with J gene TRBJ2-5; D uncertain. In germline, CDR1 is MNHEY, CDR2 SVGAGI. V was cut by 7 bases and J by 5 bases, with 17 bases left in between. CDR3 length: 14 amino acids.

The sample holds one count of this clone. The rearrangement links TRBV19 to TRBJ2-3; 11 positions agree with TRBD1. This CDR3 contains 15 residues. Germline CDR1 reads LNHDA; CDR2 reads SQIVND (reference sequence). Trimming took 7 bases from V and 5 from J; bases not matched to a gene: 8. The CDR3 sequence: CASTPDRGQGDTQYF. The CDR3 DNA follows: TGTGCCAGTACCCCGGACAGGGGGCAAGGAGATACGCAGTATTTT.

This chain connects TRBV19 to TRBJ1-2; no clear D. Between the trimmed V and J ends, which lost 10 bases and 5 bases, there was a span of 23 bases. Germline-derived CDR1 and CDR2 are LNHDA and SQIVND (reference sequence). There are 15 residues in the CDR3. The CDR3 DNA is TGTGCCACCCGAATACCGGCAGGAGGCACGTATGGCTACACCTTC. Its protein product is CATRIPAGGTYGYTF.

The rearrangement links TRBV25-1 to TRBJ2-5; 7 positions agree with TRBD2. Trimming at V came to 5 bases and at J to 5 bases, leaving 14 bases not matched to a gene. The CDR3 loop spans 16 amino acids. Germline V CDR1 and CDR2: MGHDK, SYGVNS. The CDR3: CASSFGGGEGFETQYF. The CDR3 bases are TGTGCCAGCAGTTTCGGTGGGGGGGAGGGTTTCGAGACCCAGTACTTC.

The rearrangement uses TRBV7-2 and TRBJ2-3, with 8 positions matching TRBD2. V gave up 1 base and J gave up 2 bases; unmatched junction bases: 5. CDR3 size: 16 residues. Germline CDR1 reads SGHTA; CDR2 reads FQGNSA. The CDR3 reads CASSLGASGYTDTQYF. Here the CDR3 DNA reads TGTGCCAGCAGCTTAGGTGCTAGCGGGTACACAGATACGCAGTATTTT.

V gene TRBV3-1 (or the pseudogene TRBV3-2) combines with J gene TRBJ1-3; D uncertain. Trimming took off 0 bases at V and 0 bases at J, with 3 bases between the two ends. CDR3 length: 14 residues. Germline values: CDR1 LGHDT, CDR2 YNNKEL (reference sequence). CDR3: CASSQDISGNTIYF. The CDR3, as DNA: TGTGCCAGCAGCCAAGATATCTCTGGAAACACCATATATTTT.

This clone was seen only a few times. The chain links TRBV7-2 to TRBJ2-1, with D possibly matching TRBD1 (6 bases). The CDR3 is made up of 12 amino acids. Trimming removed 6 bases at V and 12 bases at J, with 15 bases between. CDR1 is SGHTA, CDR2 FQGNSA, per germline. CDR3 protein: CASRDNRAGQFF. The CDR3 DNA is TGTGCCAGCAGAGATAACAGGGCGGGGCAGTTCTTC.

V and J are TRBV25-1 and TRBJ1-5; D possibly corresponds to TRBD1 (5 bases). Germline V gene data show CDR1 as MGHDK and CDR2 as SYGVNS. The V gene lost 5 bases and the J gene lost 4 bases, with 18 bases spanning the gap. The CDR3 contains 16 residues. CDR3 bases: TGTGCCAGCAGTCCTAAGGGACTCCTTGGTAATCAGCCCCAGCATTTT. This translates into CASSPKGLLGNQPQHF.

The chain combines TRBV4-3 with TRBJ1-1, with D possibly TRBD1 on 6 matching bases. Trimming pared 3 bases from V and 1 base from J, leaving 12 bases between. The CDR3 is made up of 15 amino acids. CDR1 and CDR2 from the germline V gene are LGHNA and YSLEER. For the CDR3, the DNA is TGCGCCAGCAGCCACCTTGGACAGACGAACACTGAAGCTTTCTTT. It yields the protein CASSHLGQTNTEAFF.

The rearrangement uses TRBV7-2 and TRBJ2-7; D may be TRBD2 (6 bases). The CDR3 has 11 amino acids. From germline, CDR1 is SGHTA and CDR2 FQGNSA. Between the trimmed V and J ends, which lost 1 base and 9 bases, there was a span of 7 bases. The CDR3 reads CASSLGRGQYF. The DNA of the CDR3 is TGTGCCAGCAGCTTAGGGAGGGGGCAGTACTTC.

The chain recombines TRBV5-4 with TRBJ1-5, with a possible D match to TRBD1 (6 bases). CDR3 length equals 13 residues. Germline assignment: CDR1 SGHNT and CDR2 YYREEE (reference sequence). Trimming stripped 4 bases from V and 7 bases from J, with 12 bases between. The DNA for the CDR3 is TGTGCCAGCAGCGCGGGGGCTGGGCAGCCCCAGCATTTT. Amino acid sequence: CASSAGAGQPQHF.

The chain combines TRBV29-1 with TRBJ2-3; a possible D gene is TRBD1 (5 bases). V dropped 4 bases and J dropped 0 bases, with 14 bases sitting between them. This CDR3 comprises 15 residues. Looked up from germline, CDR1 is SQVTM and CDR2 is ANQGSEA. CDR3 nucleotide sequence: TGCAGCGTTGTCAGGACAACCACGAGCACAGATACGCAGTATTTT. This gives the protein CSVVRTTTSTDTQYF.

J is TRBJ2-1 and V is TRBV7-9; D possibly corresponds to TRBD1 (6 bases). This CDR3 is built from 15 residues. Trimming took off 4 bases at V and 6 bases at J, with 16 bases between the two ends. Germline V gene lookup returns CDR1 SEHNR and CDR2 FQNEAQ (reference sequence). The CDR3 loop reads CASSYPPFRGNEQFF. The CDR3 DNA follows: TGTGCCAGCAGCTACCCACCTTTCAGGGGCAATGAGCAGTTCTTC.

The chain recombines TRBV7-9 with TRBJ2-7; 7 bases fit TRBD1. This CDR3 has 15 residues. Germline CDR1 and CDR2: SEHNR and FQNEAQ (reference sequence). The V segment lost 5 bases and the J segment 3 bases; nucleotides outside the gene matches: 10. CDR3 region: CASSPQGWDSYEQYF. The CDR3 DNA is TGTGCCAGCAGCCCACAGGGGTGGGATAGCTACGAGCAGTACTTC.

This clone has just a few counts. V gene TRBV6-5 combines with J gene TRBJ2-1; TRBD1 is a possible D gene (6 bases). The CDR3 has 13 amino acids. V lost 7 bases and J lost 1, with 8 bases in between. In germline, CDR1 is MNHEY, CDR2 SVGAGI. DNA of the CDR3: TGTGCCAGCAAGAGGGGGTCCTACAATGAGCAGTTCTTC. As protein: CASKRGSYNEQFF.

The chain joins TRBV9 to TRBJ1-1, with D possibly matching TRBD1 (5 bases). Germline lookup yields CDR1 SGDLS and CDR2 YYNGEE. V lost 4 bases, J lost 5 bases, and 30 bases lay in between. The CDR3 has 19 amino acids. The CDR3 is CASSPISPGQTGVRTEAFF. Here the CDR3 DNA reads TGTGCCAGCAGCCCCATCTCCCCAGGGCAGACGGGGGTACGGACTGAAGCTTTCTTT.

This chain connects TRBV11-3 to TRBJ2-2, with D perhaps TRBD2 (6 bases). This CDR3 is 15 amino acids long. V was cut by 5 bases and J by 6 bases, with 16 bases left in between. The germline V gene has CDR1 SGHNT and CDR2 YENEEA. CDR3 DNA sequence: TGTGCCAGCAGCCCGCAAAAAGGAGGGGCCGGGGAGCTGTTTTTT. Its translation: CASSPQKGGAGELFF. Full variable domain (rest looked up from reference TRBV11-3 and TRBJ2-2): EAGVVQSPRYKIIEKKQPVAFWCNPISGHNTLYWYLQNLGQGPELLIRYENEEAVDDSQLPKDRFSAERLKGVDSTLKIQPAELGDSAVYLCASSPQKGGAGELFFGEGSRLTVL.

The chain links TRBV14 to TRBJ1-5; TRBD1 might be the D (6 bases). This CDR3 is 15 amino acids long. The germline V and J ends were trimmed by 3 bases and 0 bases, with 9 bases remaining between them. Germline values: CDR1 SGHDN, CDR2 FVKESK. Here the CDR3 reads CASSQVGGSNQPQHF. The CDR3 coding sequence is TGTGCCAGCAGCCAGGTAGGGGGTAGCAATCAGCCCCAGCATTTT.

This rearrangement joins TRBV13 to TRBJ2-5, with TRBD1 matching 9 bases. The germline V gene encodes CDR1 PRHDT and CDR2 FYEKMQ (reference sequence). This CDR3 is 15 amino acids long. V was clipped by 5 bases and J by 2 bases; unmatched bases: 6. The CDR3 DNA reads TGTGCCAGCAGCCCCGGACAGGGGAGGCAAGAGACCCAGTACTTC. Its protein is CASSPGQGRQETQYF.

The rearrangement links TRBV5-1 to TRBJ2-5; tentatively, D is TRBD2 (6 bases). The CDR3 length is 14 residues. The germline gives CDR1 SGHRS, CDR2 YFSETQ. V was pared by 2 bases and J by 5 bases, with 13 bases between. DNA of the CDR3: TGCGCCAGCAGCTTTATAACGGGAGAGGAGACCCAGTACTTC. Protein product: CASSFITGEETQYF.

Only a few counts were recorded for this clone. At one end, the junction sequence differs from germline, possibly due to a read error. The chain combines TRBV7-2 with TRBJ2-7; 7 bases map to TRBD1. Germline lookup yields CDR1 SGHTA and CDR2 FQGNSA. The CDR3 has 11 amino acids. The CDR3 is CASSRDRKMSF. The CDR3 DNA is TGTGCCAGCAGCCGGGACAGAAAAATGTCCTTC. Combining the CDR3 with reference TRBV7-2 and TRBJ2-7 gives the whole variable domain GAGVSQSPSNKVTEKGKDVELRCDPISGHTALYWYRQSLGQGLEFLIYFQGNSAPDKSGLPSDRFSAERTGGSVSTLTIQRTQQEDSAVYLCASSRDRKMSFGPGTRLTVT.